Each of the 20 T cell receptor beta chains below was sequenced from the same sample in a study of T cell responses to AZD1222 COVID-19 vaccine (dated by TCRdb to the early 2020s). The sample's time point label, decoded: baseline before first vaccination. The sample's treatment or condition label is to be understood as: meningococcal conjugate vaccine given as trial control. The library came from the immunoSEQ multiplex PCR assay. The source is immuneACCESS, and TCRdb retained only in-frame sequences with V and J called. Part of the clones is not carried over; for the studies checked, unresolved V genes explain less than half of this, and the remainder is unexplained. Counted in this sample were almost 50,000 clones; 70% to 85% of them appeared once. 20% of the sample comes from the top ten. The sequencing here drew on peripheral blood, taken on day 0 of MenACWY control vaccination. The receptor set was obtained from an adult in good health.

This clone was seen a few times. J is TRBJ2-1 and V is TRBV12-5, with D maybe TRBD2 (5 bases). In germline, CDR1 is LGHNT, CDR2 FRNRAP. Between the trimmed V and J ends, which lost 0 bases and 8 bases, there was a span of 11 bases. CDR3 length: 14 residues. The CDR3 spells CASGLVGEEDEQFF. In nucleotides, the CDR3 is TGTGCTAGTGGTTTGGTGGGTGAGGAGGATGAGCAGTTCTTC.

The genes are TRBV3-1 (or the pseudogene TRBV3-2) and TRBJ1-5; D unclear. CDR1 and CDR2 from the germline V gene are LGHDT and YNNKEL (reference sequence). This CDR3 region has 15 residues. The V end was cut by 3 bases, the J end by 4 bases, with 13 bases between. Here the CDR3 DNA reads TGTGCCAGCAGCCACGGGCATTCTCGGAATCAGCCCCAGCATTTT. This codes for CASSHGHSRNQPQHF.

This sequence joins TRBV5-4 and TRBJ1-2; D perhaps matches TRBD1 (5 bases). The CDR3 totals 13 residues. The germline CDR1 and CDR2 sequences are SGHNT and YYREEE (reference sequence). V shed 0 bases and J shed 8 bases, with 11 bases lying between them. The CDR3 loop is CASSLERGRGYTF. CDR3 in DNA: TGTGCCAGCAGCTTGGAACGGGGGAGAGGCTACACCTTC.

This chain uses TRBV19 with TRBJ1-5, with 8 bases aligning to TRBD1. This CDR3 is built from 15 residues. V lost 6 bases to trimming and J lost 4 bases; unmatched junction nucleotides: 8. Germline values: CDR1 LNHDA, CDR2 SQIVND (reference sequence). The chain's CDR3 is CASRHLGQENQPQHF. Here the CDR3 DNA reads TGTGCCAGTAGACACCTGGGACAGGAAAATCAGCCCCAGCATTTT. The whole variable domain, filled in from reference TRBV19 and TRBJ1-5, reads DGGITQSPKYLFRKEGQNVTLSCEQNLNHDAMYWYRQDPGQGLRLIYYSQIVNDFQKGDIAEGYSVSREKKESFPLTVTSAQKNPTAFYLCASRHLGQENQPQHFGDGTRLSIL.

CDR3 nucleotides: TGTGCCAGCTCACCCCGACGGGGCTACGAGCAGTACTTC. Translating it yields CASSPRRGYEQYF. This rearrangement joins TRBV18 to TRBJ2-7; tentative D call: TRBD2 (5 bases). The CDR3 has 13 amino acids. CDR1 is KGHSH and CDR2 is LQKENI in the germline V gene. V was shortened by 3 bases and J by 3 bases, with 9 bases between the two germline ends.

The chain combines TRBV12-3 or TRBV12-4 with TRBJ2-1, with a weak D call TRBD1 (6 bases). V was cut by 7 bases and J by 9 bases, with 16 bases left in between. The CDR3 runs 13 residues. The CDR3 is CASTHLQGGEQFF. DNA of the CDR3: TGTGCCAGCACCCATTTACAGGGCGGTGAGCAGTTCTTC.

The chain links TRBV10-2 to TRBJ1-2; the D is unclear. CDR3 length equals 11 residues. CDR1 and CDR2 (germline): WSHSY, SAAADI. V dropped 6 bases and J dropped 8 bases, with 10 bases sitting between them. CDR3 in DNA: TGCGCCAGCAGAACCACTGGGGGCTACACCTTC. This sequence encodes CASRTTGGYTF.

This rearrangement joins TRBV6-2 or TRBV6-3 to TRBJ1-5; D call uncertain. V was pared by 0 bases and J by 0 bases, with 0 bases between. Germline V CDR1 and CDR2: MNHEY, SVGEGT. CDR3 size: 13 residues. CDR3 DNA sequence: TGTGCCAGCAGTTACTCTAGCAATCAGCCCCAGCATTTT. Protein sequence: CASSYSSNQPQHF.

This chain connects TRBV7-9 to TRBJ2-6, with D unresolved. The CDR3 extends over 16 amino acids. The V end was cut by 1 base, the J end by 0 bases, with 7 bases between. The germline V gene has CDR1 SEHNR and CDR2 FQNEAQ (reference sequence). CDR3 region: CASSLGGISGANVLTF. For the CDR3, the DNA is TGTGCCAGCAGCTTAGGTGGGATCTCTGGGGCCAACGTCCTGACTTTC. The full variable domain, completed using reference TRBV7-9 and TRBJ2-6, is DTGVSQNPRHKITKRGQNVTFRCDPISEHNRLYWYRQTLGQGPEFLTYFQNEAQLEKSRLLSDRFSAERPKGSFSTLEIQRTEQGDSAMYLCASSLGGISGANVLTFGAGSRLTVL.

V and J are TRBV9 and TRBJ2-1; weak D call: TRBD2 (6 bases). Trimming removed 0 bases at V and 7 bases at J, with 11 bases between. Germline CDR1 and CDR2: SGDLS and YYNGEE. The CDR3 consists of 14 residues. CDR3 coding DNA: TGTGCCAGCAGCGTAGCCCCAGGGAGGAATGAGCAGTTCTTC. The encoded protein is CASSVAPGRNEQFF.

The chain employs TRBV14 and TRBJ2-3; D call uncertain. The CDR3 length is 15 residues. Per the germline V gene, CDR1 is SGHDN and CDR2 is FVKESK. V was trimmed by 1 base and J by 1 base, leaving 9 bases between them. CDR3 region: CASSQVPIGTDTQYF. DNA for the CDR3: TGTGCCAGCAGCCAAGTCCCCATTGGCACAGATACGCAGTATTTT.

This clone appeared a single time. The rearrangement links TRBV19 to TRBJ1-6; D uncertain. V was shortened by 3 bases and J by 8 bases, with 11 bases between the two germline ends. Looked up from germline, CDR1 is LNHDA and CDR2 is SQIVND (reference sequence). The CDR3 totals 14 residues. DNA of the CDR3: TGTGCCAGTAGTATCCTGAGCGGCGATTCACCCCTCCACTTT. Protein sequence: CASSILSGDSPLHF.

This clone was seen once. The V call is TRBV30, the J call TRBJ1-4; D is possibly TRBD1 (5 bases). Germline V gene sequence: CDR1 GTSNPN, CDR2 SVGIG (reference sequence). The CDR3 totals 12 residues. Trimming stripped 7 bases from V and 3 bases from J, with 9 bases between. In DNA form, the CDR3 reads TGTGCCTACCGGGGGTCTAATGAAAAACTGTTTTTT. Amino acids: CAYRGSNEKLFF.

This chain links TRBV19 with TRBJ2-3; TRBD1 agrees at 10 bases. The CDR3 is made up of 16 amino acids. Germline values: CDR1 LNHDA, CDR2 SQIVND (reference sequence). V lost 2 bases, J lost 2 bases, and 4 bases stayed unmatched. CDR3 sequence reads: CASSILGTGDTDTQYF. CDR3 nucleotide sequence: TGTGCCAGTAGTATACTCGGGACAGGGGACACAGATACGCAGTATTTT.

The rearrangement joins TRBV29-1 to TRBJ2-2, with a tentative D call TRBD2 (6 bases). Germline assignment: CDR1 SQVTM and CDR2 ANQGSEA. Trimming stripped 3 bases from V and 7 bases from J, with 12 bases between. CDR3 length equals 13 residues. The CDR3 nucleotides read TGCAGCGTTGATGGCGGGGAGCACGGGGAGCTGTTTTTT. Its protein is CSVDGGEHGELFF.

This rearrangement joins TRBV28 to TRBJ1-1; TRBD1 is a possible D gene (5 bases). Per germline, CDR1 MDHEN and CDR2 SYDVKM. There are 15 residues in the CDR3. Deletions cut 7 bases from V and 1 base from J, with 16 bases between. The CDR3 DNA follows: TGTGCCAGCACCGTACTACTCCAGGGGAACACTGAAGCTTTCTTT. Protein: CASTVLLQGNTEAFF.

The V call is TRBV2, the J call TRBJ2-5; D gene unclear. The CDR3 totals 12 residues. V was shortened by 5 bases and J by 5 bases, with 9 bases between the two germline ends. CDR1 is SNHLY and CDR2 is FYNNEI in the germline V gene. As DNA, the CDR3 is TGTGCCAGCAGTCTTCGATCCGAGACCCAGTACTTC. It translates to CASSLRSETQYF.

The chain employs TRBV2 and TRBJ2-7, with D tentatively TRBD1 (6 bases). Between the trimmed V and J ends, which lost 4 bases and 5 bases, there was a span of 18 bases. Germline-derived CDR1 and CDR2 are SNHLY and FYNNEI. CDR3 length equals 15 residues. CDR3 DNA: TGTGCCAGCAGTGGTTGGGGGCAGGCTGGCGACGAGCAGTACTTC. Translated: CASSGWGQAGDEQYF.

The chain employs TRBV18 and TRBJ1-1; the D is unclear. Germline CDR1 is KGHSH and CDR2 is LQKENI. The CDR3 sequence is 13 residues long. Trimming took 2 bases from V and 2 from J, leaving 6 bases between them. The CDR3 protein is CASSPKENTEAFF. The CDR3 DNA sequence: TGTGCCAGCTCACCAAAAGAAAACACTGAAGCTTTCTTT.

The chain joins TRBV4-1 to TRBJ2-3, with 7 bases that match TRBD1. This CDR3 comprises 14 residues. Germline V gene data show CDR1 as MGHRA and CDR2 as YSYEKL. With V trimmed by 7 bases and J by 2 bases, 6 bases remained unmatched. The CDR3 protein is CASKGQEFTDTQYF. The CDR3 nucleotides are TGCGCCAGCAAAGGACAGGAGTTCACAGATACGCAGTATTTT.